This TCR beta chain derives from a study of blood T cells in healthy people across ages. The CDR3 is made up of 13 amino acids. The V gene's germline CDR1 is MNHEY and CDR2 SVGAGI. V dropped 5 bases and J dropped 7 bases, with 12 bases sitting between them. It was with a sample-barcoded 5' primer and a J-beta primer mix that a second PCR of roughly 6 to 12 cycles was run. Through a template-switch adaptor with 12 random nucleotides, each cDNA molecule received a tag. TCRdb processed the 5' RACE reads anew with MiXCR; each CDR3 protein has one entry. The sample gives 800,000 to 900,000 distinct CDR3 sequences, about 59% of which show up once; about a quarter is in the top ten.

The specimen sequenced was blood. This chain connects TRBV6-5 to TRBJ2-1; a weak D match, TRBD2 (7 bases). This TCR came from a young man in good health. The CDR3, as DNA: TGTGCCAGCAGTGGGCGGGGGCCAAATGAGCAGTTCTTC. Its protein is CASSGRGPNEQFF.